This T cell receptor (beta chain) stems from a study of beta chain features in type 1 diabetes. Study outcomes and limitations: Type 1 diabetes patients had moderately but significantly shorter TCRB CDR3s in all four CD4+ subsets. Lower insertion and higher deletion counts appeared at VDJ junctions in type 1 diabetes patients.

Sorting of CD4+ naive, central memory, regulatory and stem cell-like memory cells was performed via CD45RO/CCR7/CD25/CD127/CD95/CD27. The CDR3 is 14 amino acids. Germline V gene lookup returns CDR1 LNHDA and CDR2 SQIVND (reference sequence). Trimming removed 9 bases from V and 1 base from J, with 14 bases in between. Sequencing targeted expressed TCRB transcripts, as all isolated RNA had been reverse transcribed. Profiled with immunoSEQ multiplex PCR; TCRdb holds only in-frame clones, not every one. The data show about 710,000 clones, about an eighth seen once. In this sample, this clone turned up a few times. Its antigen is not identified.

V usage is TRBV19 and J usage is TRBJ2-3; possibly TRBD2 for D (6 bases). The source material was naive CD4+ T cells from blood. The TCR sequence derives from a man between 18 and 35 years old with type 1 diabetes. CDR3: CASSRTTRTDTQYF. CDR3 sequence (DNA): TGTGCCAGCTCAAGGACTACCCGCACAGATACGCAGTATTTT.